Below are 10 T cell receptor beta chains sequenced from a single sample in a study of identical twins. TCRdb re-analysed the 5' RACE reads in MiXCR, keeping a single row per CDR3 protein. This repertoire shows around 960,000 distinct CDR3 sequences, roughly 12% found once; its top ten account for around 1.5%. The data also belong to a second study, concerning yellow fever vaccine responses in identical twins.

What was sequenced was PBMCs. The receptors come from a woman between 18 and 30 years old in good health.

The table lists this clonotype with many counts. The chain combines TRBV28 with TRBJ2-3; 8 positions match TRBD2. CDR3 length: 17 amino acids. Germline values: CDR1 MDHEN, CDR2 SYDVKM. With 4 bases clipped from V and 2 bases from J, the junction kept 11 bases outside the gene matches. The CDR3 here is CASSSPRGGANTDTQYF. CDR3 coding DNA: TGTGCCAGCAGTTCCCCCCGGGGGGGGGCTAACACAGATACGCAGTATTTT.

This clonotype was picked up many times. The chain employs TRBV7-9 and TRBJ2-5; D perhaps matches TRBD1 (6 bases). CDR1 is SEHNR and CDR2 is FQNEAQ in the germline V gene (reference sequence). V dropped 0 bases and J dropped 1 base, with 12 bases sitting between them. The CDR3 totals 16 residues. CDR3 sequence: CASSLASGAIQETQYF. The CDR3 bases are TGTGCCAGCAGCTTAGCTTCAGGGGCGATCCAAGAGACCCAGTACTTC.

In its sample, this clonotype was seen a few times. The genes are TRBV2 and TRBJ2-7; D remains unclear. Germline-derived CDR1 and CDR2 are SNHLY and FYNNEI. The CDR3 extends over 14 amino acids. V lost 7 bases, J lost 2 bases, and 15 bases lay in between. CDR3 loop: CASTPQLVAYEQYF. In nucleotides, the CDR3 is TGTGCCAGCACCCCCCAATTAGTAGCCTACGAGCAGTACTTC.

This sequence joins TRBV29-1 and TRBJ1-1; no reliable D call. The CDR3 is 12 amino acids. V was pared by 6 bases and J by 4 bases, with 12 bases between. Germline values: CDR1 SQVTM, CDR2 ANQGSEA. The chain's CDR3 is CSVLGGSTEAFF. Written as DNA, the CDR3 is TGCAGCGTCCTAGGCGGGAGCACTGAAGCTTTCTTT.

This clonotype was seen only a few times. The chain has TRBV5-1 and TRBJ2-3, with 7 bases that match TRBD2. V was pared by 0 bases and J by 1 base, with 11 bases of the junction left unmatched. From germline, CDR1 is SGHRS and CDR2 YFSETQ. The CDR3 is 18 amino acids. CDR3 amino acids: CASSLGPLRLAGTDTQYF. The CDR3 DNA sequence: TGCGCCAGCAGCTTGGGCCCCCTCCGGCTAGCGGGCACAGATACGCAGTATTTT.

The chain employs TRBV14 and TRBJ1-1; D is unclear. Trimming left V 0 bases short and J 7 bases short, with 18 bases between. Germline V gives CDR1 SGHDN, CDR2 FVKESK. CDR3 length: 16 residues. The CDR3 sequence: CASSQDSRRRRLEAFF. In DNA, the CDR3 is TGTGCCAGCAGCCAAGATAGCAGGCGGAGAAGGCTTGAAGCTTTCTTT.

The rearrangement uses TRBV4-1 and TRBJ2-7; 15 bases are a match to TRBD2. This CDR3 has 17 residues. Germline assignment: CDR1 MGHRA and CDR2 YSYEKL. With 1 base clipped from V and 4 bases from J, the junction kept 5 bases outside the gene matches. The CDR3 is CASSQGTSGRAWYEQYF. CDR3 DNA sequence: TGCGCCAGCAGCCAAGGGACTAGCGGGAGGGCCTGGTACGAGCAGTACTTC.

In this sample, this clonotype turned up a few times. As DNA, the CDR3 is TGCGCCAGCAGAAAAACTAGCGGGAGTGAGACCCAGTACTTC. This gives the protein CASRKTSGSETQYF. This sequence joins TRBV5-1 and TRBJ2-5; TRBD2 matches 11 bases. Germline assignment: CDR1 SGHRS and CDR2 YFSETQ. This CDR3 has 14 amino acids. Losses at the gene ends were 5 bases for V and 5 bases for J; bases not matched to a gene: 5.

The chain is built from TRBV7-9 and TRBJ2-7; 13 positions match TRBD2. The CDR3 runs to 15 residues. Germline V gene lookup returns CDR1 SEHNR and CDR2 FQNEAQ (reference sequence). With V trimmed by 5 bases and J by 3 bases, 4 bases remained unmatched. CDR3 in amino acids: CASSPWTSGGYEQYF. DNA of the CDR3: TGTGCCAGCAGCCCTTGGACTAGCGGGGGCTACGAGCAGTACTTC.

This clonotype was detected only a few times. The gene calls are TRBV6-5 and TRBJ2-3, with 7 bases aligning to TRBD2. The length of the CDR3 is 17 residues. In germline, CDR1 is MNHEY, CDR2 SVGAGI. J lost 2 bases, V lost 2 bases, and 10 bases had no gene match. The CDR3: CASSYRASGAYTDTQYF. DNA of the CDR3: TGTGCCAGCAGTTACAGGGCTAGCGGAGCATACACAGATACGCAGTATTTT.